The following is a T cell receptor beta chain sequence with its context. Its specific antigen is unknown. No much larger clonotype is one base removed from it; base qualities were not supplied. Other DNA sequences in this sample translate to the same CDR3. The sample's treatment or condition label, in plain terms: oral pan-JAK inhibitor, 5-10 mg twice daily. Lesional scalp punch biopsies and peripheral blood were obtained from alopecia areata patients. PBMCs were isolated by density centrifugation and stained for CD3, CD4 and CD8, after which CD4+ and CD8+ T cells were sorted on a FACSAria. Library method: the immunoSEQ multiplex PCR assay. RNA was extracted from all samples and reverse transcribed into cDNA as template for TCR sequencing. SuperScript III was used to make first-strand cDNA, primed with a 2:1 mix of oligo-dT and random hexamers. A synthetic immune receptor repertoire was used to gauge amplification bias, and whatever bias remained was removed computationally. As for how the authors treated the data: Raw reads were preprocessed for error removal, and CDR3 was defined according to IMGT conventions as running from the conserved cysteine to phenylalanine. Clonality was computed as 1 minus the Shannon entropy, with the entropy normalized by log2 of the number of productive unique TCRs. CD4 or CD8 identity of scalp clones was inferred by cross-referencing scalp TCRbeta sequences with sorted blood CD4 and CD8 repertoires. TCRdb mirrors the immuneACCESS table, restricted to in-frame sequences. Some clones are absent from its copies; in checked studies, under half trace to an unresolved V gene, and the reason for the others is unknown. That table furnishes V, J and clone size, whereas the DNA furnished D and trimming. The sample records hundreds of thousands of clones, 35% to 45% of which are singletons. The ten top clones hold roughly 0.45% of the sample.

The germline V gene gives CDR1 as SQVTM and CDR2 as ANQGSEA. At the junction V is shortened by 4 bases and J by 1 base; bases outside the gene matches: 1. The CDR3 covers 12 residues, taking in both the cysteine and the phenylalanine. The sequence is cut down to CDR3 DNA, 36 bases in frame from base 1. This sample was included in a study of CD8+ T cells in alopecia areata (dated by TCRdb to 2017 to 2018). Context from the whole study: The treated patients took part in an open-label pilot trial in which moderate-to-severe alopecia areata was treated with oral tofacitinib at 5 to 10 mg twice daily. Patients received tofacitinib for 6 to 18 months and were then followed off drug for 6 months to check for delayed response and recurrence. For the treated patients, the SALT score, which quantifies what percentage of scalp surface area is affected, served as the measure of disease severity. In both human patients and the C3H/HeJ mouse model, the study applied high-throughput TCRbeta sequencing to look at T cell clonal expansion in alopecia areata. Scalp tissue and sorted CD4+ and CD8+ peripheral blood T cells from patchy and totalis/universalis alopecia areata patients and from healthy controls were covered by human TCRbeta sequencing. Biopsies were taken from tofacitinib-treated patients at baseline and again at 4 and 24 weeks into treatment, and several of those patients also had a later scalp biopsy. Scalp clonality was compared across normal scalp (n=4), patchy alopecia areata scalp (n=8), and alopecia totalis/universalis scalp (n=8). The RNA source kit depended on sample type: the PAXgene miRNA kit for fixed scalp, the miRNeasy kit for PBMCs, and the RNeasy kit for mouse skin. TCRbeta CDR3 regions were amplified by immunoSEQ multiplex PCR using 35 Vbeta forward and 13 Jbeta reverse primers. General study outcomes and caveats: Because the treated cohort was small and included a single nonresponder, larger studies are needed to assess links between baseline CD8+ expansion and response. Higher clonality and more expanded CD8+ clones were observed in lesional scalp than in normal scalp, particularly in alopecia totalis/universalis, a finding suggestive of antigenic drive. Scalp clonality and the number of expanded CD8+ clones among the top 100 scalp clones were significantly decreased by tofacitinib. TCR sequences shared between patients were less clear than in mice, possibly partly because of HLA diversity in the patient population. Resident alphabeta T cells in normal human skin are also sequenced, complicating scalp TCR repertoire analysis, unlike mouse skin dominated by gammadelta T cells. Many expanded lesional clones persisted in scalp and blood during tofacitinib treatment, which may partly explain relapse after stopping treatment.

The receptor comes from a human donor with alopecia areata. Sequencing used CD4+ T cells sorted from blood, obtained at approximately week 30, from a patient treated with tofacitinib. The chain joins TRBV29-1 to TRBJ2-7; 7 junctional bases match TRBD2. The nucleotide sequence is TGCAGCGTTGTGGGGGGGTCCTACGAGCAGTACTTC. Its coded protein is CSVVGGSYEQYF.